This T cell receptor (beta chain) derives from a study of OX40 agonist ivuxolimab in advanced cancers. Study context: Partial responses were observed in three patients, of whom one had hepatocellular carcinoma and two had cutaneous melanoma.

The CDR3 covers 14 residues. Germline CDR1 is SGHDT and CDR2 is YYEEEE. Trimming removed 3 bases from V and 7 bases from J; junction bases left unmatched: 4. Using immunoSEQ multiplex PCR, the repertoire was profiled, and TCRdb retains in-frame clones only, with some absent. The sample includes about 26,000 clones, 83% seen only once; the top ten take around 12%. The sequence came from an adult with an advanced solid tumor such as melanoma, head and neck, liver or kidney cancer. The chain is built from TRBV5-6 and TRBJ1-4, with 9 nucleotides matching TRBD1. Source: CD4+ or CD8+ T cells sorted from blood, taken in a trial of the OX40 agonist ivuxolimab. DNA for the CDR3: TGTGCCAGCAGCTCCGGGACAGGGCTTGAAAAACTGTTTTTT. Translation: CASSSGTGLEKLFF.